Sequencing of this T cell receptor beta chain was carried out in a study of T cell responses to AZD1222 COVID-19 vaccine. Study-level findings and limits: It should be noted that donors were predominantly white British and more often female, and clonal diversity was possibly underestimated. Baseline testing showed seropositivity in only six or seven AZD1222 recipients. Researchers took repertoire samples only after the peak T cell response had come.

Second doses were pooled across both intervals (about 4 or about 12 weeks). TCRdb's table, derived via immunoSEQ multiplex PCR, lists solely in-frame clones and lacks some. The sample lists some 120,000 clones, roughly 88% occurring once. As concerns this clone: Its antigen is unknown.

This CDR3 is built from 15 residues. V lost 4 bases, J lost 5 bases, and 6 bases stayed unmatched. Germline loops: CDR1 LGHDT, CDR2 YNNKEL (reference sequence). The rearrangement joins TRBV3-1 (or the pseudogene TRBV3-2) to TRBJ1-1, with 11 nucleotides matching TRBD1. The material was peripheral blood, obtained 28 days after the second AZD1222 dose. The sequence derives from an adult who received the AZD1222 COVID-19 vaccine. CDR3 in DNA: TGTGCCAGCAGCCTAGGACAGGGGGCGGATACTGAAGCTTTCTTT. Translating it yields CASSLGQGADTEAFF.